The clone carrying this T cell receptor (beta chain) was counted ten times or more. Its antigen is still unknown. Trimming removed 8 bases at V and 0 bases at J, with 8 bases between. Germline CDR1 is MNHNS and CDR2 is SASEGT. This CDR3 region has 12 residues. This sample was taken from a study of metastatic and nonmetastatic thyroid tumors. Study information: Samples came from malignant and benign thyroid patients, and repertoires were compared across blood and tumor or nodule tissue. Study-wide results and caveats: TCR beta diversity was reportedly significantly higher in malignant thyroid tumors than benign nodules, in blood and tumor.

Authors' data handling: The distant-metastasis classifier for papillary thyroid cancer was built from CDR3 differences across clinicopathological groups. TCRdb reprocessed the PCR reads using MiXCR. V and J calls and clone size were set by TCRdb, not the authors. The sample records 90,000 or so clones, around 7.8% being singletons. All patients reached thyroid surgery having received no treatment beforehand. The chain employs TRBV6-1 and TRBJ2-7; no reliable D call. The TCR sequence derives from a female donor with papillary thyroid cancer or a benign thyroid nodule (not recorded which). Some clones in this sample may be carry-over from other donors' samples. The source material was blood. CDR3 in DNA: TGTGCCAGCTACCGACTCTCCTACGAGCAGTACTTC. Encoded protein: CASYRLSYEQYF.